The entry below describes one TCR beta chain. The data were taken from a study of blood T cell repertoires in COVID-19. Sequencing was performed with immunoSEQ multiplex PCR; in TCRdb, only in-frame clones are kept and a portion is missing. The table shows 200,000 to 300,000 clones, with 70% to 90% occurring only once. Sequencing was performed on peripheral blood. The clonotype comes from a woman aged 45-59 years with acute or convalescent COVID-19.

CDR3 coding DNA: TGTGCCAGCAGTTCACAGGGGCTGGGCTACACCTTC. Its translation: CASSSQGLGYTF. V is TRBV6-5 and J is TRBJ1-2, with 7 nucleotides matching TRBD1. The germline CDR1 and CDR2 sequences are MNHEY and SVGAGI. The CDR3 has 12 residues. V was clipped by 4 bases and J by 8 bases; unmatched bases: 4.